At least ten counts were recorded for the clone carrying this T cell receptor beta chain. The target antigen is unknown. The sample comes from a study of naive and memory T cell subsets. Study-level points and caveats: Potentially, T cell activation and differentiation skew this RNA-based measurement. Reportedly, tuberculin skin test sites gave far more TCRs than other biopsies.

Treatment here: skin biopsy from PPD injection site in Mantoux-positive individual. TCR cDNA received a 3' ligated oligonucleotide that carried a UMI. Tuberculin skin test biopsies were taken where PPD was injected in Mantoux-positive people. Four PCR rounds used nested alpha and beta constant region primers plus the SP2 primer. Reverse transcription of blood and skin TCR RNA was primed at alpha and beta constant regions. TCRdb processed the UMI-ligation and nested PCR reads anew with MiXCR; each CDR3 protein has one entry. The sample contains some 30,000 distinct CDR3 sequences, 6.7% of which appear only once. The length of the CDR3 is 14 residues. The V gene's germline CDR1 is MRHNA and CDR2 SNTAGT. The V end was cut by 5 bases, the J end by 5 bases, with 12 bases between.

This sequence originates from an adult in good health. The chain carries TRBV6-4 and TRBJ2-2; maybe TRBD1 (6 bases). This material consisted of skin, taken from a tuberculin skin test site. DNA for the CDR3: TGTGCCAGCAGTCCCGGACAGATTACCGGGGAGCTGTTTTTT. It is translated as CASSPGQITGELFF.